The rows below give T cell receptor beta chains drawn from one sample of a study of T cell responses to AZD1222 COVID-19 vaccine. The table came from immunoSEQ multiplex PCR; TCRdb's copy has only in-frame clones and leaves some out. The sample shows about 120,000 clones, roughly 84% of them seen only once. The sequences come from peripheral blood, collected on day 0 of AZD1222 vaccination. These receptors were taken from an adult in good health. The CDR3 runs from the conserved cysteine through the conserved F or W. A D gene is named only where the DNA matches it firmly. Rows may omit the clone size; those that give it use once, few, many or a size class.

J gene	D gene	V gene	CDR3 length	clone size	CDR3 DNA	CDR3 protein
TRBJ2-7	NA	TRBV2	14	few	TGTGCCAGCAGAGAACTACTAGTCCCCTACGAGCAGTACTTC	CASRELLVPYEQYF
TRBJ2-5	NA	TRBV3-1/TRBV3-2	14	NA	TGTGCCAGCAGCCAAGCGGGGCCCCAAGAGACCCAGTACTTC	CASSQAGPQETQYF
TRBJ2-1	NA	TRBV28	12	NA	TGTGCCAGCGGCGGGGCGTACAATGAGCAGTTCTTC	CASGGAYNEQFF
TRBJ2-1	NA	TRBV24-1	13	NA	TGTGCCACCAGTGGGACCCCAGGGAATGAGCAGTTCTTC	CATSGTPGNEQFF
TRBJ1-2	NA	TRBV28	12	NA	TGTGCCAGCAGTTTAGAGTACAGTGGCTACACCTTC	CASSLEYSGYTF
TRBJ2-7	TRBD2	TRBV11-2	18	NA	TGTGCCAGCAGTCCTACCGGGACTAGCGAGGGGGGGACGTTGGGGCAGTACTTC	CASSPTGTSEGGTLGQYF
TRBJ2-1	TRBD2	TRBV9	17	NA	TGTGCCAGCAGCGTAGCTTCGCTAGCGGGAGTGTTAAATGAGCAGTTCTTC	CASSVASLAGVLNEQFF
TRBJ2-7	NA	TRBV4-2	13	NA	TGTGCCAGCAGCCAGACTGGAAATTACGAGCAGTACTTC	CASSQTGNYEQYF
TRBJ1-1	NA	TRBV7-8	15	NA	TGTGCCAGCAGCTTTCCAGGGCCGTTGAACACTGAAGCTTTCTTT	CASSFPGPLNTEAFF
TRBJ1-2	NA	TRBV28	11	few	TGTGCCAGCACTCCCGGGGGGGGCTACACCTTC	CASTPGGGYTF
TRBJ1-2	NA	TRBV28	17	NA	TGTGCCAGCAGTCGGCCGAAACTGGGAACCCTTAACTATGGCTACACCTTC	CASSRPKLGTLNYGYTF
TRBJ2-1	NA	TRBV9	15	NA	TGTGCCAGCAGCGCCGGTTTAGGCTCCTACAATGAGCAGTTCTTC	CASSAGLGSYNEQFF
TRBJ2-5	TRBD1	TRBV10-1	15	NA	TGCGCCAGCAGTGGGACAGGGGGGTACCAAGAGACCCAGTACTTC	CASSGTGGYQETQYF
TRBJ1-5	NA	TRBV6-5	15	NA	TGTGCCAGCAGGCCGGACACTTCCAGAGGTCAGCCCCAGCATTTT	CASRPDTSRGQPQHF
TRBJ2-1	TRBD2	TRBV30	13	NA	TGTGCCTGGTCAAGCGGGGGGGCCAATGAGCAGTTCTTC	CAWSSGGANEQFF
TRBJ2-7	NA	TRBV28	14	NA	TGTGCCAGCAGTTTGTCATTAGGGACGTACGAGCAGTACTTC	CASSLSLGTYEQYF
TRBJ1-5	TRBD1	TRBV6-1	18	few	TGTGCCAGCAGTGTCTTTTACACCGGGACAGGGAGCAATCAGCCCCAGCATTTT	CASSVFYTGTGSNQPQHF
TRBJ2-5	NA	TRBV18	15	NA	TGTGCCAGCTCACCCAACAGGGTGGGCGAAGAGACCCAGTACTTC	CASSPNRVGEETQYF
TRBJ2-1	TRBD2	TRBV28	16	NA	TGTGCCAGCAGTTCCCCCACCGGGACTAGCGGGAGAGGTCTGTTCTTC	CASSSPTGTSGRGLFF
TRBJ1-4	NA	TRBV28	12	NA	TGTGCCAGCAGTGGTATGAATGAAAAACTGTTTTTT	CASSGMNEKLFF
TRBJ2-3	TRBD1	TRBV5-1	14	NA	TGCGCCAGCAGCCCGGGACAGGGGACAGATACGCAGTATTTT	CASSPGQGTDTQYF
TRBJ2-6	TRBD1	TRBV28	16	NA	TGTGCCAGCAGTTTCCAGGGGGCGGGTGGGGCCAACGTCCTGACTTTC	CASSFQGAGGANVLTF
TRBJ2-1	TRBD2	TRBV7-9	16	once	TGTGCCAGCAGCTCAGCCCGGAGCGGGACCTACAATGAGCAGTTCTTC	CASSSARSGTYNEQFF
TRBJ2-7	NA	TRBV27	13	NA	TGTGCCAGCAGTTCAGCAGGGTTCTGGGAGCAGTACTTC	CASSSAGFWEQYF
TRBJ2-5	TRBD2	TRBV7-6	14	NA	TGTGCCAGCAGCCCCGGTGGCGGGAGAGAGACCCAGTACTTC	CASSPGGGRETQYF
TRBJ1-1	TRBD1	TRBV6-1	17	NA	TGTGCCAGCAGTGAATACGGTTATGTAGGACAGGGCACTGAAGCTTTCTTT	CASSEYGYVGQGTEAFF
TRBJ2-1	TRBD2	TRBV27	14	few	TGTGCCAGCAGTTTAGCGGGAGGGCCAAATGAGCAGTTCTTC	CASSLAGGPNEQFF
TRBJ1-4	NA	TRBV19	14	NA	TGTGCCAGTAGTCTCAGGGACTTTAATGAAAAACTGTTTTTT	CASSLRDFNEKLFF
TRBJ2-1	TRBD1	TRBV5-5	15	NA	TGTGCCAGCAGCTTCGGCCAGGGGGTTGACAATGAGCAGTTCTTC	CASSFGQGVDNEQFF
TRBJ2-7	NA	TRBV27	14	NA	TGTGCCAGCAGTTATAAAGCATGGGGGTACGAGCAGTACTTC	CASSYKAWGYEQYF
TRBJ1-2	TRBD1	TRBV11-2	14	NA	TGTGCCAGCAGCTCTTACAGGGGAAACTATGGCTACACCTTC	CASSSYRGNYGYTF
TRBJ1-2	NA	TRBV2	13	few	TGTGCCAGCACGAGCCAGTTAAGCGTCGGCTACACCTTC	CASTSQLSVGYTF
TRBJ1-2	NA	TRBV28	15	NA	TGTGCCAGCCGCTCACCGGTTAATAATGGTTATGGCTACACCTTC	CASRSPVNNGYGYTF
TRBJ1-3	NA	TRBV7-7	15	NA	TGTGCTAGCAGCCCCGACAGAACCCCTGGAAACACCATATATTTT	CASSPDRTPGNTIYF
TRBJ2-3	NA	TRBV5-5	15	NA	TGTGCCAGCAGCTTCAAGGAGGGGGCCACAGATACGCAGTATTTT	CASSFKEGATDTQYF
TRBJ1-6	NA	TRBV11-2	14	NA	TGTGCCAGCAGCTTCACTGTGGCAAATTCACCCCTCCACTTT	CASSFTVANSPLHF
TRBJ1-2	NA	TRBV28	16	NA	TGTGCCAGCAGTCCGCCATCCGGGGGGCCTTCTAATGGCTACACCTTC	CASSPPSGGPSNGYTF
TRBJ2-1	NA	TRBV9	16	NA	TGTGCCAGCAGCGTCTTAGGGTGGGGGTCCTACAATGAGCAGTTCTTC	CASSVLGWGSYNEQFF
TRBJ2-7	NA	TRBV6-6	11	few	TGTGCCAGCAGTTACCACTACGAGCAGTACTTC	CASSYHYEQYF
TRBJ1-3	NA	TRBV19	14	NA	TGTGCCAGTAGTGCCGGGGGGGCTGGAAACACCATATATTTT	CASSAGGAGNTIYF
TRBJ1-6	TRBD1	TRBV28	15	NA	TGTGCCAGCACCCTTGCGACAGGGGGAATCTCACCCCTCCACTTT	CASTLATGGISPLHF
TRBJ1-6	NA	TRBV7-3	14	NA	TGTGCCAGCAGCTTGACCAGCCTAAATTCACCCCTCCACTTT	CASSLTSLNSPLHF
TRBJ1-5	NA	TRBV11-2	15	NA	TGTGCCAGCAGCTTATTATCGGGGAACAATCAGCCCCAGCATTTT	CASSLLSGNNQPQHF
TRBJ2-3	NA	TRBV11-3	14	NA	TGTGCCAGCAGCCTAGCTTCCCCCCCAGATACGCAGTATTTT	CASSLASPPDTQYF
TRBJ1-5	NA	TRBV29-1	12	NA	TGCAGCGCCAGTGACTGGAGCCGGGCCCAGCATTTT	CSASDWSRAQHF
TRBJ1-4	NA	TRBV5-1	17	NA	TGCGCCAGCAGCTGGCCTCCAGCGCAAATTGCTAATGAAAAACTGTTTTTT	CASSWPPAQIANEKLFF
TRBJ2-1	NA	TRBV15	18	NA	TGTGCCACCAGCAGAGGCCCTTCGGCGGGTGCCTCCTACAATGAGCAGTTCTTC	CATSRGPSAGASYNEQFF
TRBJ2-1	NA	TRBV27	15	once	TGTGCCAGCAGTTTGGCTGGGAGCTCCTACAATGAGCAGTTCTTC	CASSLAGSSYNEQFF
TRBJ1-2	NA	TRBV3-1/TRBV3-2	13	NA	TGTGCCAGCAGCCAATCCCCCGGCGTCGGCTACACCTTC	CASSQSPGVGYTF
TRBJ1-3	NA	TRBV15	16	NA	TGTGCCACCAGCAGAGATCGGGTGAGCTCTGGAAACACCATATATTTT	CATSRDRVSSGNTIYF
TRBJ1-5	NA	TRBV6-2/TRBV6-3	13	NA	TGTGCCAGCAGTCGATATAGCAATCAGCCCCAGCATTTT	CASSRYSNQPQHF
TRBJ1-1	NA	TRBV12-3/TRBV12-4	12	few	TGTGCCAGCAGTTTGGGGACCACTGAAGCTTTCTTT	CASSLGTTEAFF
TRBJ1-3	NA	TRBV6-1	14	NA	TGTGCCAGCAGTGAAGCGACAGCCGGAAACACCATATATTTT	CASSEATAGNTIYF
TRBJ2-2	NA	TRBV28	13	NA	TGTGCCAGCACCCTGCGGGGTGGCGGGGAGCTGTTTTTT	CASTLRGGGELFF
TRBJ1-1	TRBD1	TRBV6-5	15	NA	TGTGCCAGCAGTTACTCGCGACAGGGGGTATCAAAAGCTTTCTTT	CASSYSRQGVSKAFF
TRBJ2-5	NA	TRBV11-1	15	NA	TGTGCCAGCAGCTTAAGTACAGGAGGGGGGGAGACCCAGTACTTC	CASSLSTGGGETQYF
TRBJ2-7	NA	TRBV5-4	14	NA	TGTGCCAGCAGCTTGAGGCTAGGTTTAAGCGAGCAGTACTTC	CASSLRLGLSEQYF